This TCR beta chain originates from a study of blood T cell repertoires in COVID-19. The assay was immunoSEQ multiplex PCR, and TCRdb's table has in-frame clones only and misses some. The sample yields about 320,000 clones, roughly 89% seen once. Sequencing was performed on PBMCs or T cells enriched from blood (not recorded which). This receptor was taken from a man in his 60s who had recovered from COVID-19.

The CDR3: CASRRTGGEQYF. The CDR3, as DNA: TGTGCCAGCAGGCGCACAGGGGGCGAGCAGTACTTC. V and J are TRBV6-5 and TRBJ2-7, with TRBD1 matching over 8 bases. Germline V gives CDR1 MNHEY, CDR2 SVGAGI. The CDR3 extends over 12 amino acids. Germline trimming cut 6 bases from V and 6 bases from J; bases unmatched to any gene: 4.